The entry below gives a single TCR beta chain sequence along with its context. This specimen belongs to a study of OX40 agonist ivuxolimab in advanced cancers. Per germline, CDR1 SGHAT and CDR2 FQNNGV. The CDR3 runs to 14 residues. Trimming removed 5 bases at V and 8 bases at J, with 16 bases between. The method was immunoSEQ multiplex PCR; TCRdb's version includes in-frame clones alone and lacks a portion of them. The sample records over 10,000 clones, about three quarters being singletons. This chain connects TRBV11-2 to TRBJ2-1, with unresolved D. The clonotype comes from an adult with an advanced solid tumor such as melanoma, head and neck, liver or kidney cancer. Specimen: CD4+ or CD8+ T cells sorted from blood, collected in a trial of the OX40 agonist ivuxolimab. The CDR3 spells CASSTPMVSDEQFF. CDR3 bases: TGTGCCAGCAGCACCCCTATGGTGAGCGATGAGCAGTTCTTC.